The sequence of this TCR beta chain was determined in a study of T cells after yellow fever vaccination. The overall study: Some fractions had low cell numbers, and these were prepared with SMART-Seq v4 Ultra Low Input.

One entry per CDR3 protein results from TCRdb running MiXCR on the 5' RACE reads. Among some 420,000 distinct CDR3 sequences, about 17% were seen once, and the ten largest hold around 17%. Only a few counts were recorded for this clonotype. Its matching antigen is unknown. Study results and limitations: A large majority of primary-vaccination clones showed up again after the booster (96% CD4, 75% to 90% CD8).

Germline values: CDR1 SEHNR, CDR2 FQNEAQ (reference sequence). J lost 3 bases, V lost 0 bases, and 3 bases had no gene match. The CDR3 loop spans 16 amino acids. The source is a man aged 18 to 30 who received the YFV17D yellow fever vaccine. The sample consisted of PBMCs, taken before the yellow fever booster vaccination. This chain connects TRBV7-9 to TRBJ2-1, with TRBD2 matching 9 bases. The CDR3 is CASSLAGTSNYNEQFF. The CDR3 DNA reads TGTGCCAGCAGCTTAGCCGGGACTAGCAACTACAATGAGCAGTTCTTC.